This T cell receptor (beta chain) was recovered during a study of CD8 T cells in Susac syndrome. The authors carried out high-throughput sequencing of TCR beta. They applied it to CD8+ and CD4+ T cells obtained from blood. TEMRA cells were enriched by FACS, and CD4+ and CD8+ T cells were negatively isolated. RNA was extracted with the RNeasy kit, and a quantity of 0.5 to 1 ug was reverse transcribed using random hexamers. TCRdb processed the immunoSEQ multiplex PCR reads anew with MiXCR; each CDR3 protein has one entry. The sample lists more than 150,000 distinct CDR3 sequences, over 85% occurring once. Remarks on this clonotype: Its antigen is currently unknown.

Study outcomes and limitations: By the study's own acknowledgment, its TCR sequencing and HLA analysis included relatively few individuals.

CDR1 and CDR2 (germline): LGHNA, YNFKEQ. V was cut by 8 bases and J by 2 bases, with 14 bases left in between. The CDR3 is 14 residues long. The receptor was isolated from a human donor with multiple sclerosis. V usage is TRBV4-2 and J usage is TRBJ2-3; tentative D call: TRBD1 (5 bases). The material sequenced was CD8+ T cells from PBMCs. CDR3 loop: CASDTGASTDTQYF. CDR3 bases: TGTGCCAGCGACACAGGAGCCTCCACAGATACGCAGTATTTT.